This T cell receptor (beta chain) was found in a study of blood T cell repertoires in COVID-19. Overall study: Sample material is recorded as cDNA or gDNA derived from T cells, B-cell-depleted T cells, or PBMCs.

V dropped 1 base and J dropped 3 bases, with 13 bases sitting between them. CDR3 length equals 15 residues. Germline loops: CDR1 SNHLY, CDR2 FYNNEI. Generated by immunoSEQ multiplex PCR, the TCRdb table keeps only in-frame clones and is missing some. Found here are under 300,000 clones, roughly 86% of them singletons; the top ten hold under 2.5%. Sequenced sample: PBMCs or T cells enriched from blood (not recorded which). This sequence originates from a woman in her sixties who had recovered from COVID-19. V usage is TRBV2 and J usage is TRBJ2-7; D may be TRBD1 (5 bases). This CDR3 reads CASSEGQGRGYEQYF. The CDR3 nucleotides are TGTGCCAGCAGTGAAGGGCAGGGAAGAGGCTACGAGCAGTACTTC.